What follows is one T cell receptor (beta chain) and its context. The antigen is not known. This record belongs to a study of T cells in tuberculosis. Findings and caveats of the study: Samples were chosen by availability of cryopreserved specimens.

The V end was cut by 5 bases, the J end by 6 bases, with 11 bases between. Germline CDR1 reads LNHDA; CDR2 reads SQIVND (reference sequence). The CDR3 has 14 amino acids. Time point specified: new active TB diagnosis, blood taken before or within 7 days of starting treatment. Method: immunoSEQ multiplex PCR; TCRdb's copy keeps in-frame clones and lacks some. The sample carries 25,000 to 35,000 clones, about 82% recorded once. Sequences were derived from PBMCs, sampled at tuberculosis diagnosis. This chain joins TRBV19 and TRBJ2-6; D gene ambiguous. The sequence came from an adult with tuberculosis. CDR3 DNA sequence: TGTGCCAGTAGTTCTCGAGAGGCGGCCAACGTCCTGACTTTC. Translation gives CASSSREAANVLTF. Full variable domain (rest looked up from reference TRBV19 and TRBJ2-6): DGGITQSPKYLFRKEGQNVTLSCEQNLNHDAMYWYRQDPGQGLRLIYYSQIVNDFQKGDIAEGYSVSREKKESFPLTVTSAQKNPTAFYLCASSSREAANVLTFGAGSRLTVL.